This TCR beta chain was sequenced for a study of cytomegalovirus exposure and HLA in healthy donors. Background on the study: It was reported in a later analysis that the roughly 120 validation repertoires used the same platform as the roughly 640 first-cohort repertoires.

Germline loops: CDR1 SGHRS, CDR2 YFSETQ. With 5 bases clipped from V and 2 bases from J, the junction kept 4 bases outside the gene matches. This CDR3 spans 14 amino acids. Clones were read by immunoSEQ multiplex PCR, and TCRdb kept only the in-frame ones, dropping some. The sample contains tens of thousands of clones, about 96% of which appear only once. The V and J genes are TRBV5-1 and TRBJ2-7; 10 nucleotides align to TRBD1. The specimen sequenced was PBMCs. The TCR sequence derives from a woman under 30 in good health and CMV-seronegative. The CDR3, as DNA: TGCGCCAGCAGACCCGGGACAGGGGCCTACGAGCAGTACTTC. It encodes CASRPGTGAYEQYF.